This TCR beta chain was profiled in a study of cytomegalovirus exposure and HLA in healthy donors (dated by TCRdb to the late 2010s). General notes on the study: An earlier analysis of around 600 of the donors reported approximately 290 Gb of sequence data and some 120 million unique TCR beta sequences from 150 million to 200 million T cells. Donor age, sex, ethnicity and CMV serostatus were collected together with the repertoire data. In the later analysis, no new phenotypic data were used to find candidate immune exposures; instead, reliance was placed on TCR beta sequences and their occurrence across donors. The number of donors typed differed by locus, with 629-630 for A, B, C, DRB1 and DQB1, more than 500 for DQA1, 600 to 610 for DPA1, and roughly 450 for DPB1. The study combined high-throughput TCR immunosequencing, statistical association of individual TCRs with disease status, and machine learning to predict cytomegalovirus infection status. HLA typing covered class I and class II loci at four-digit resolution. Because of strong linkage in the cohort, roughly five DR-DQ haplotypes were treated as single units for association and clustering. A separate validation cohort of roughly 120 different subjects was used in addition to the 666-subject first cohort. Roughly 300 gigabases of sequencing data and 78 million or so unique TCR sequences were included in an early release covering 550 to 800 HLA-typed donors. The study aimed to test whether signatures of past pathogen exposure could be identified by cataloging public T cell receptors. The genetic ancestry cluster associated with self-reported Caucasian donors included over 80% of the 350 to 500 genotyped donors. A later analysis re-examined previously published TCR beta repertoires from about 700 donors and added high-resolution HLA genotyping to investigate patterns of TCR occurrence. To decide whether each TCR beta V gene segment behaved as functional or pseudogenic, an earlier analysis of some 540 of the donors relied on high-throughput TCR beta sequencing. All discovery cohort repertoires had been generated using a single sequencing platform. Among roughly 400 genotyped donors of the cohort, an average of roughly 230,000 unique TCR beta nucleotide sequences was sequenced per donor, of which 15% to 20% were non-productive. Genome-wide SNP genotypes for about 65% of the 666 donors were used in a later genetic analysis, which treated that subset as a discovery cohort. Using immunosequencing, the study profiled T cell repertoires from around 680 subjects and related those repertoires to cytomegalovirus serostatus. Overall study results and their limits: According to a later analysis, TCR association rates differed among HLA loci, with DRB1 alleles showing the most associated TCRs and HLA-C alleles showing the fewest. A few of the identified cytomegalovirus-associated TCR beta chains were confirmed in vitro to be specific for cytomegalovirus antigens. In both the original and validation cohorts, the classifier was reported to diagnose cytomegalovirus status with high specificity and sensitivity. Some IMGT-functional V segments, including TRBV6-2 and TRBV6-3, could not be told apart with the 87-base-pair reads, so those segments were excluded. V-gene and J-gene trimming of TCR beta chains was associated with a missense DCLRE1C variant in a later genetic analysis, and the association was replicated in an independent cohort. This cohort had only TCR beta chains sequenced, and the lack of alpha or paired-chain data limited which features could be detected. Linkage disequilibrium might explain the correlated functional status among segregating V segments, but an unknown experimental factor could not be excluded. A later analysis reported that several top co-occurrence clusters appeared linked to parvovirus B19, influenza, CMV and Epstein-Barr virus. In a later analysis, HLA-associated TCR beta chains showed more clonal expansion and lower generation probabilities than non-associated chains that were equally common. While some public TCRs were present in many individuals, most TCR sequences turned up only very rarely across donors. A later analysis found that most CMV-associated TCR beta chains appeared HLA-restricted, with HLA associations seemingly driven largely by CMV exposure. According to a later genetic analysis, donors in an Asian-associated ancestry cluster had fewer N-insertions in productive TCRs than the approximately 670-donor mean. Specific HLA alleles were associated with over 15,000 TCR beta sequences at a false discovery rate of 0.05 in a later analysis. A further reported finding was that TCR beta sequences accurately predicted the HLA-A and HLA-B alleles for most subjects in the first cohort. An earlier analysis of 587 of the donors showed that most TCR beta V segments appeared in productive rearrangements either about 87% or about 30% of the time, which broadly matched IMGT annotations. A cluster of highly shared sequence variants was judged likely to represent a technical artifact of the sequencing pipeline. Sequencing depth was assumed to be roughly uniform across donors in the presence/absence analyses, though that assumption may not hold. Because HLA typing was missing for some donors at each locus, association tests included only the typed subset. The only immune exposure information available for the cohort was CMV serostatus. A total of 150 to 200 TCR beta chains were listed by the study as associated with cytomegalovirus. Strong co-occurrence of HLA alleles, especially DR and DQ, made assigning TCR associations to individual alleles difficult. The earlier analysis of 450 to 700 of the donors excluded some 15 rarely observed V segments, including chromosome 9 orphons, because counts were too low. According to the authors, the approach could potentially be generalized to other disease states and immunological phenotypes.

The germline V and J ends show losses of 7 bases and 4 bases respectively, and no gene match explains 5 bases of the junction. Reading the germline V gene gives CDR1 SNHLY and CDR2 FYNNEI. The CDR3 sequence holds 13 residues, the cysteine and phenylalanine included. Only the CDR3 DNA is retained, 39 bases long and in frame from the first base. Receptor amplification or capture employed the immunoSEQ multiplex PCR assay. The multiplex PCR relied on a mix of 60 forward primers for TCR Vbeta segments and 13 reverse primers for TCR Jbeta segments. The CDR3 region of rearranged TCR beta genes was amplified from genomic DNA with a multiplex PCR assay. On the Illumina HiSeq System, the amplified TCR beta libraries were sequenced as 87-base-pair reads. The paper's data handling went like this. In a later analysis, tens of millions of unique TCR beta chains were counted across the approximately 620 repertoires, and around 10 million of these chains were shared by at least two donors. A nearest-neighbor algorithm error-corrected the raw reads and collapsed the reads into unique sequences, merging closely related sequences to remove PCR and sequencing errors. To assign V, D and J gene segments, CDR3 sequences were aligned to IMGT reference sequences. For a sequence to be retained, a match of at least six nucleotides to both a V gene segment and a J gene segment was required. Rearrangements were classified as productive when the CDR3 lacked stop codons and remained in frame with V and J, and all other rearrangements were classified as non-productive. CDR3 was defined according to IMGT convention as the region running from the second conserved V-encoded cysteine to the conserved J-encoded phenylalanine. In an earlier analysis of 587 of the donors, sequences lacking an unambiguous match to a single V gene segment were excluded. An earlier analysis of 587 of the donors called V segments functional above 56.7% productive rearrangements and segregating when the between-donor standard deviation exceeded 5%. To diagnose cytomegalovirus status from the catalog of TCR beta chain sequences, a statistical classification framework was built. In a later analysis, TCR nucleotide sequences were compared against IMGT/GENE-DB human TR gene sequences so that V and J genes could be assigned. The TCRdist pipeline was used in a later analysis to assign CDR3 sequences and most-parsimonious VDJ recombination scenarios. A later analysis defined each TCR beta chain by its CDR3 amino acid sequence plus V-gene family, and excluded reads lacking a unique V-gene family. A later analysis removed 500 to 650 highly shared, low-generation-probability nucleotide sequences to deal with suspected cross-contamination and a sequencing artifact. In a later analysis, a clonal expansion index was calculated for each public chain from normalized within-repertoire ranks of inferred template counts. Generation probabilities in a later analysis came from a VDJ recombination model fitted to out-of-frame rearrangements, and those results were checked against IGoR. In a later analysis, TCR-TCR, TCR-HLA and TCR-CMV co-occurrence was scored with hypergeometric tests, and a repertoire-size bias correction was applied to TCR pairs. A later analysis estimated false discovery rates by permuting HLA or CMV assignments 20 times. A later analysis grouped co-occurring TCRs with DBSCAN, adding TCRdist sequence similarity when clustering within HLA-allele-positive subsets. Repertoires with fewer than 30,000 or more than 120,000 public chains, plus five repertoires with anomalous nucleotide sharing, were excluded from co-occurrence clustering. This immuneACCESS table, as held by TCRdb, lists in-frame sequences with V and J called but not all clones. Of the missing ones, under half trace to an unresolved V gene in checked studies; the others have no known cause. That table supplies the V and J calls and clone size; D and trimming were determined from the DNA. A total of roughly 100,000 clones appear in this sample, around 84% of them only once. The leading ten clones occupy approximately 3% of the sample.

For this clone: What antigen it recognizes has not been identified. Within one base of it there is no much larger clone, and no base qualities were kept.

The cohort was made up of 650 to 700 healthy bone marrow donors. At the time of sampling, every cohort member was nominally healthy, though immune exposures that went unrecorded were likely present. The donor was CMV seronegative and belonged to the group of around 400 seronegative cohort members. A peripheral blood sample was collected from each donor, and TCR beta sequencing was performed on peripheral blood mononuclear cells. Genomic DNA was extracted from the blood cell samples with the Qiagen DNeasy Blood Extraction Kit. This receptor chain uses TRBV2 and TRBJ1-2; TRBD1 aligns with 8 central bases. The sample consisted of PBMCs. This clonotype was sampled from a woman aged 40 to 50 in good health and CMV-seronegative. The nucleotide sequence is TGTGCCAGCACTATACAGGGGGGCTATGGCTACACCTTC. Translated, it gives CASTIQGGYGYTF.